The source of this T cell receptor (beta chain) is a study of cytomegalovirus exposure and HLA in healthy donors. Whole-study results and caveats: Researchers reported that a few CMV-associated chains were confirmed in vitro as CMV antigen-specific. The study flagged 150 to 200 TCR beta chains as cytomegalovirus-associated. Rarity marked most TCR sequences, yet some public TCRs occurred in many donors. Reported performance of the classifier showed diagnosis of cytomegalovirus status with high specificity and sensitivity.

The table came from immunoSEQ multiplex PCR; TCRdb's copy has only in-frame clones and leaves some out. There are 200,000 to 300,000 clones in the sample; around 91% occur only once, and 3.1% lies in the top ten. A word on this clone: Its antigen is still unknown.

V lost 6 bases and J lost 5; bases outside the gene matches: 5. This CDR3 has 15 amino acids. CDR1 and CDR2 from the germline V gene are MNHEY and SVGAGI. This receptor was obtained from a woman aged 25-40 years in good health and CMV-seronegative. The sample taken for sequencing was PBMCs. This sequence joins TRBV6-5 and TRBJ2-3; 13 bases map to TRBD2. CDR3 bases: TGTGCCAGCAGCCCCGGACTAGCGGGAGTAGATACGCAGTATTTT. This sequence encodes CASSPGLAGVDTQYF.